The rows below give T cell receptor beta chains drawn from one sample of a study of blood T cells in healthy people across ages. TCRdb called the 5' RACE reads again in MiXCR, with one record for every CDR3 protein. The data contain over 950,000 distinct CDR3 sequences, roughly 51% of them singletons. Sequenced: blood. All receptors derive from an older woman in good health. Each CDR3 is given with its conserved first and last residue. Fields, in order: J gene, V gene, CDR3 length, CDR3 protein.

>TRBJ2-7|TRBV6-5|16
CASSYGQAGAFDEQYF
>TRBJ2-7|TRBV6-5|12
CASQGQGGEQYF
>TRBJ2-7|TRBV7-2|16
CASSPHIWTGTYEQYF
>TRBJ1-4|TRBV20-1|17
CSARAWGGTLTNEKLFF
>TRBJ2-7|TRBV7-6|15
CASSLFGEETHEQYF
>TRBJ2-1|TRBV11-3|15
CASSLAGTRDNEQFF
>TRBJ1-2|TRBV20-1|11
CSDSGTVGYTF
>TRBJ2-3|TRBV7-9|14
CASRRDFQTDTQYF
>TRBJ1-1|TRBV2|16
CASRTPGQAGRTEAFF
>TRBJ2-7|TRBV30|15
CAWSGLLGSPYEQYF
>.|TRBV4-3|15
CASSQDPKAVYEQYF
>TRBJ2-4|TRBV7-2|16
CASSLRLAPPGNIQYF
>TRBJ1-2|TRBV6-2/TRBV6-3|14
CASILGRGIYGYTF